The 18 T cell receptor beta chains given below trace back to one sample, sequenced in a study of blood T cell repertoires in COVID-19. Profiled with immunoSEQ multiplex PCR; TCRdb holds only in-frame clones, not every one. The table shows 100,000 to 150,000 clones, with 65% to 90% occurring only once. The sequenced material came from peripheral blood. The receptors here all came from a man at least 80 years old with active or convalescent COVID-19.

The V call is TRBV5-6, the J call TRBJ2-1; 7 positions match TRBD2. The germline V gene has CDR1 SGHDT and CDR2 YYEEEE. The CDR3 runs to 15 residues. V gave up 4 bases and J gave up 1 base; unmatched junction bases: 5. The CDR3 spells CASSTRLASYNEQFF. Here the CDR3 DNA reads TGTGCCAGCAGCACGAGACTAGCTTCCTACAATGAGCAGTTCTTC.

CDR3 nucleotide sequence: TGTGCCAGCTCACCCGGGACAGGGTCTTCACCCCTCCACTTT. The encoded protein is CASSPGTGSSPLHF. This chain joins TRBV18 and TRBJ1-6, with TRBD1 matching over 9 bases. Germline-derived CDR1 and CDR2 are KGHSH and LQKENI. The CDR3 covers 14 residues. The trim removed 3 bases at V and 9 bases at J, leaving 3 bases unmatched.

This clone was seen at least ten times. This chain joins TRBV10-3 and TRBJ2-1; 7 positions agree with TRBD2. Germline assignment: CDR1 ENHRY and CDR2 SYGVKD. The CDR3 sequence is 15 residues long. V lost 4 bases, J lost 0 bases, and 3 bases stayed unmatched. As DNA, the CDR3 is TGTGCCATCAGTGTGGGCGGGGGCTCCTACAATGAGCAGTTCTTC. Encoded protein: CAISVGGGSYNEQFF.

The CDR3 DNA is TGTGCCAGCTCACTGAGGACACTGAACACTGAAGCTTTCTTT. Protein product: CASSLRTLNTEAFF. V usage is TRBV18 and J usage is TRBJ1-1; a possible D gene is TRBD1 (5 bases). The CDR3 totals 14 residues. Trimming stripped 4 bases from V and 0 bases from J, with 9 bases between. Germline V gene lookup returns CDR1 KGHSH and CDR2 LQKENI.

The chain links TRBV7-2 to TRBJ1-1; 7 nucleotides line up with TRBD1. Unmatched junction bases numbered 11, after V lost 1 base and J lost 6 bases. The CDR3 has 16 amino acids. Looked up from germline, CDR1 is SGHTA and CDR2 is FQGNSA. The CDR3 loop reads CASSLGVTGRVAEAFF. The CDR3 region has the DNA TGTGCCAGCAGCTTAGGCGTGACAGGGCGGGTGGCTGAAGCTTTCTTT. The full variable domain, completed using reference TRBV7-2 and TRBJ1-1, is GAGVSQSPSNKVTEKGKDVELRCDPISGHTALYWYRQSLGQGLEFLIYFQGNSAPDKSGLPSDRFSAERTGGSVSTLTIQRTQQEDSAVYLCASSLGVTGRVAEAFFGQGTRLTVV.

The chain is built from TRBV19 and TRBJ2-7, with 8 bases aligning to TRBD1. This CDR3 contains 13 residues. J lost 7 bases, V lost 3 bases, and 5 bases had no gene match. Germline V gives CDR1 LNHDA, CDR2 SQIVND (reference sequence). The CDR3 region is CASSMDRAREQYF. CDR3 sequence (DNA): TGTGCCAGTAGTATGGACAGGGCGAGGGAGCAGTACTTC. Variable domain in full (rest from reference TRBV19 and TRBJ2-7): DGGITQSPKYLFRKEGQNVTLSCEQNLNHDAMYWYRQDPGQGLRLIYYSQIVNDFQKGDIAEGYSVSREKKESFPLTVTSAQKNPTAFYLCASSMDRAREQYFGPGTRLTVT.

V is TRBV6-5 and J is TRBJ2-1; TRBD1 matches 8 bases. The CDR3 has 15 residues. Germline values: CDR1 MNHEY, CDR2 SVGAGI. The junction had 9 bases not matched to a gene; V was cut back by 6 bases and J by 5 bases. In nucleotides, the CDR3 is TGTGCCAGCAGGACCCCGGGACAGGACGACAATGAGCAGTTCTTC. Amino acid sequence: CASRTPGQDDNEQFF.

This clone showed up just a few times. This chain links TRBV23-1 with TRBJ2-1, with 11 bases matching TRBD2. TRBV23-1 is an ORF; its function is uncertain. V was pared by 0 bases and J by 2 bases, with 3 bases of the junction left unmatched. The CDR3 has 17 residues. The CDR3 DNA follows: TGCGCCAGCAGTCAATCTACTAGCGGGAGCCCCTACAATGAGCAGTTCTTC. Its translation: CASSQSTSGSPYNEQFF.

This clone was picked up a small number of times. The rearrangement joins TRBV10-3 to TRBJ2-7; a possible D gene is TRBD2 (5 bases). Germline CDR1 ENHRY, CDR2 SYGVKD. V lost 0 bases to trimming and J lost 0 bases, with 9 bases between them. The CDR3 runs to 15 residues. CDR3 sequence (DNA): TGTGCCATCAGTGAGTCTACCGGACTCTCCTACGAGCAGTACTTC. Amino acids: CAISESTGLSYEQYF.

The V gene is TRBV28, the J gene TRBJ1-1, with no clear D. This CDR3 spans 13 amino acids. Trimming removed 7 bases from V and 6 bases from J, with 15 bases in between. Germline V gene sequence: CDR1 MDHEN, CDR2 SYDVKM. CDR3 protein: CASNKGGRAEAFF. CDR3 DNA sequence: TGTGCCAGCAATAAAGGAGGACGTGCTGAAGCTTTCTTT.

This clone was counted only a few times. The genes are TRBV27 and TRBJ1-6; 11 nucleotides match TRBD1. The germline CDR1 and CDR2 sequences are MNHEY and SMNVEV (reference sequence). This CDR3 has 20 residues. J was trimmed by 4 bases and V by 6 bases; bases with no gene match: 17. The CDR3 spells CASSPRGTGGNYVYNSPLHF. As DNA, the CDR3 is TGTGCCAGCAGCCCTCGGGGGACAGGGGGTAACTATGTTTATAATTCACCCCTCCACTTT.

This clone was counted between two and nine times. This chain links TRBV6-5 with TRBJ2-1, with TRBD1 matching over 9 bases. After removal of 2 bases from V and 3 bases from J, the junction contained 5 bases not matched to a gene. This CDR3 has 16 residues. CDR1 and CDR2 from the germline V gene are MNHEY and SVGAGI. The CDR3: CASSYSGTGNYNEQFF. CDR3 DNA: TGTGCCAGCAGTTACAGCGGGACAGGGAACTACAATGAGCAGTTCTTC.

The V call is TRBV29-1, the J call TRBJ1-1, with 9 bases that match TRBD1. The trim removed 3 bases at V and 7 bases at J, leaving 6 bases unmatched. The CDR3 length is 13 residues. CDR1 is SQVTM, CDR2 ANQGSEA, per germline. CDR3 nucleotides: TGCAGCGTTGAGAGACAGGGGGGTGGTGAAGCTTTCTTT. It encodes CSVERQGGGEAFF.

The chain has TRBV12-5 and TRBJ2-7, with D perhaps TRBD2 (6 bases). CDR3 length equals 16 residues. Germline CDR1 and CDR2: LGHNT and FRNRAP. Trimming left V 7 bases short and J 3 bases short, with 22 bases between. The CDR3 nucleotides read TGTGCTAGTGCCCTGGGCGGGACCATCGGGGTCTACGAGCAGTACTTC. Translated, it gives CASALGGTIGVYEQYF. Looking up the rest from reference TRBV12-5 and TRBJ2-7 gives the full variable domain: DARVTQTPRHKVTEMGQEVTMRCQPILGHNTVFWYRQTMMQGLELLAYFRNRAPLDDSGMPKDRFSAEMPDATLATLKIQPSEPRDSAVYFCASALGGTIGVYEQYFGPGTRLTVT.

The table lists this clone with a few counts. The chain couples TRBV7-6 to TRBJ2-3; 12 bases are a match to TRBD2. Trimming at V came to 5 bases and at J to 6 bases, leaving 9 bases not matched to a gene. The CDR3 runs 16 residues. Germline V gives CDR1 SGHVS, CDR2 FNYEAQ. In DNA form, the CDR3 reads TGTGCCAGCAGCCCGGACCTAGCGGGGGGGGTTGATACGCAGTATTTT. Protein sequence: CASSPDLAGGVDTQYF.

This chain joins TRBV2 and TRBJ1-2; D gene ambiguous. Trimming took 1 base from V and 4 from J, leaving 7 bases between them. Germline CDR1 and CDR2: SNHLY and FYNNEI. The CDR3 has 13 residues. CDR3 bases: TGTGCCAGCAGTGAAGGGGCAGTCTATGGCTACACCTTC. Protein sequence: CASSEGAVYGYTF.

V usage is TRBV2 and J usage is TRBJ2-1; the match to TRBD2 covers 10 bases. Germline trimming cut 6 bases from V and 2 bases from J; bases unmatched to any gene: 4. The germline gives CDR1 SNHLY, CDR2 FYNNEI. This CDR3 is 15 amino acids long. In nucleotides, the CDR3 is TGTGCCAGCAGGGTCACTAGCGGGACCTACAATGAGCAGTTCTTC. Its protein product is CASRVTSGTYNEQFF.

The chain links TRBV19 to TRBJ2-5; D possibly corresponds to TRBD2 (6 bases). The V end was cut by 10 bases, the J end by 1 base, with 22 bases between. Germline V gives CDR1 LNHDA, CDR2 SQIVND (reference sequence). The CDR3 is 16 amino acids. Here the CDR3 DNA reads TGTGCCACCTCTAGCCCCGGGGGACCGCTCCAAGAGACCCAGTACTTC. Translating it yields CATSSPGGPLQETQYF.